This T cell receptor beta chain was captured in a study of cytomegalovirus exposure and HLA in healthy donors. Regarding the study as a whole: Diagnosis of cytomegalovirus status made by the classifier reportedly showed high specificity and sensitivity.

The PCR was carried out with 60 Vbeta primers and 13 Jbeta primers. Assay: immunoSEQ multiplex PCR; the TCRdb copy retains only in-frame clones and omits some. The sample lists under 45,000 clones; approximately 80% were seen once. This clone was found once. Its antigen is as yet unknown. The receptor's source is a man aged 25 to 45 in good health and CMV-seronegative. The sample comprised PBMCs.

The CDR3 bases are TGCGCCAGCAGCCAAGAGCTAGCGAGCTCCTACAATGAGCAGTTCTTC. Translated: CASSQELASSYNEQFF. The chain carries TRBV4-3 and TRBJ2-1; maybe TRBD2 (6 bases). Trimming stripped 0 bases from V and 0 bases from J, with 9 bases between. The CDR3 has 16 amino acids. Germline V gives CDR1 LGHNA, CDR2 YSLEER.